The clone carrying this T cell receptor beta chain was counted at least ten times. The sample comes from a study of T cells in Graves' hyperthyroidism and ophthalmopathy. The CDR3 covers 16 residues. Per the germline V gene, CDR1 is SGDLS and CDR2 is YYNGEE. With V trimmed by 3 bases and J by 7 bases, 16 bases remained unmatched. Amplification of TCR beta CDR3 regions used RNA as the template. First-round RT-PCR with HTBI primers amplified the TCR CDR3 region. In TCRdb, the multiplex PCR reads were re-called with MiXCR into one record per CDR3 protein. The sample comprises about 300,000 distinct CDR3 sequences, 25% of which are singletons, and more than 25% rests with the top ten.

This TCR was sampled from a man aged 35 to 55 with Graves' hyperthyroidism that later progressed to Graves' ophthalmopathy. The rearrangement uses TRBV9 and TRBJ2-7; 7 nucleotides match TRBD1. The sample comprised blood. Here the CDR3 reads CASSDNLGGGSLEQYF. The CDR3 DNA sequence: TGTGCCAGCAGCGATAATCTAGGGGGCGGATCCTTGGAGCAGTACTTC.